The T cell receptor (beta chain) under discussion was sequenced for a study of cytomegalovirus exposure and HLA in healthy donors. CDR1 and CDR2 from the germline V gene are MDHEN and SYDVKM. Germline trimming cut 5 bases from V and 11 bases from J; bases unmatched to any gene: 12. This CDR3 region has 14 residues. Overall study findings and caveats: Common viral pathogens seemed, in a later analysis, to connect with several of the most significant clusters. TCR beta chains numbering under 200 were designated cytomegalovirus-associated. By HLA locus, TCR association rates varied in a later analysis, with DRB1 showing the most and HLA-C the fewest.

Both 60 Vbeta primers and 13 Jbeta primers went into the PCR. Method: immunoSEQ multiplex PCR; TCRdb's copy keeps in-frame clones and lacks some. The table lists tens of thousands of clones, under 85% of them singletons. Of note for this clone: The antigen is not known.

The gene calls are TRBV28 and TRBJ2-7, with TRBD1 identical over 10 bases. Sequencing was carried out using PBMCs. This TCR was recovered from a woman in her forties in good health and CMV-seronegative. The CDR3 sequence: CASSQGGTGEAEYF. The CDR3 DNA sequence: TGTGCCAGCAGTCAAGGTGGGACAGGGGAGGCCGAGTACTTC.